This TCR beta chain emerged from a study of blood T cell repertoires in COVID-19. Study-wide context: Donors in the United States, Italy and Spain gave samples during acute or convalescent COVID-19.

Germline V gene sequence: CDR1 SGHRS, CDR2 YFSETQ. The V and J ends lost 2 bases and 0 bases respectively, with 8 bases between them. The CDR3 totals 14 residues. A Seattle source enrolled patients during active infection and followed them longitudinally. In the study's own analysis: Reference gene primer amplification yielded estimated nucleated cell counts. Profiling relied on immunoSEQ multiplex PCR, and the TCRdb table lists in-frame clones only, not all of them. For V, J and clone size, that table is used; D and trimming come from the DNA. The sample carries about 350,000 clones, roughly 90% recorded once.

The sequence was obtained from a woman aged 70 to 79 with COVID-19, enrolled during active disease. The gene calls are TRBV5-1 and TRBJ1-2; tentative D call: TRBD1 (5 bases). Material: peripheral blood. Here the CDR3 DNA reads TGCGCCAGCAGCTTCCAGGGTTCTAACTATGGCTACACCTTC. Its protein is CASSFQGSNYGYTF.